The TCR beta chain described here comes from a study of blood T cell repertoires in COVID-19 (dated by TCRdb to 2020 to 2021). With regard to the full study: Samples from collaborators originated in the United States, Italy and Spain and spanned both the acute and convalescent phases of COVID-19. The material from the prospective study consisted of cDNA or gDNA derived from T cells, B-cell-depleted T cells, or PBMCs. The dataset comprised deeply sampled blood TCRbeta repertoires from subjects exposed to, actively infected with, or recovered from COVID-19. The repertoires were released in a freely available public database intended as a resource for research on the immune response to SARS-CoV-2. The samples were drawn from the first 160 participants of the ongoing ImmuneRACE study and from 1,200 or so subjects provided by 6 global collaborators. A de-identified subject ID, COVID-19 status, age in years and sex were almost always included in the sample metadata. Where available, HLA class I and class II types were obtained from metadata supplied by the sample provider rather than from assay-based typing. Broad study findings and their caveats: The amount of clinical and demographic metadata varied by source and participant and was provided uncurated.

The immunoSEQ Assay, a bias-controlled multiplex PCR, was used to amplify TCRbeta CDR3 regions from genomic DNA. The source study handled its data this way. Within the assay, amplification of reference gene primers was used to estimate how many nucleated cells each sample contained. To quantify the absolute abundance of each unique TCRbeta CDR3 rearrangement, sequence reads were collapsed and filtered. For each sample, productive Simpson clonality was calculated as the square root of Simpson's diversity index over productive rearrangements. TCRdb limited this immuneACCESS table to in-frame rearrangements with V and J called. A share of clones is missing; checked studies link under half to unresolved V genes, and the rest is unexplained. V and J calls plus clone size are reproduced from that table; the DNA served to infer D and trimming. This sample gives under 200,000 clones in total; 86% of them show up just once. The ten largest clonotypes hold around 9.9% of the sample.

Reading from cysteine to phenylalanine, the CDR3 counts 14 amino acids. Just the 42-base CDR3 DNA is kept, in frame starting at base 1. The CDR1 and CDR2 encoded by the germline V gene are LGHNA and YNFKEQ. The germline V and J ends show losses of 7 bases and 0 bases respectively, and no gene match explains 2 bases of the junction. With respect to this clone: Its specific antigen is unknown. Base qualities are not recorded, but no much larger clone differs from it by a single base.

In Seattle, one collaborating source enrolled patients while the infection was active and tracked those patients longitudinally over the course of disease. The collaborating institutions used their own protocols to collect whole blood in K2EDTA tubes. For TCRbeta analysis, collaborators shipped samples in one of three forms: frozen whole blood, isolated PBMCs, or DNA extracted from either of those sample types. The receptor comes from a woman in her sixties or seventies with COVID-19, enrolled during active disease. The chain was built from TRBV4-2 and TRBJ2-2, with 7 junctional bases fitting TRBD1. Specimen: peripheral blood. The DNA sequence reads TGTGCCAGCAAAGGGACAGCGAACACCGGGGAGCTGTTTTTT. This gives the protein CASKGTANTGELFF.